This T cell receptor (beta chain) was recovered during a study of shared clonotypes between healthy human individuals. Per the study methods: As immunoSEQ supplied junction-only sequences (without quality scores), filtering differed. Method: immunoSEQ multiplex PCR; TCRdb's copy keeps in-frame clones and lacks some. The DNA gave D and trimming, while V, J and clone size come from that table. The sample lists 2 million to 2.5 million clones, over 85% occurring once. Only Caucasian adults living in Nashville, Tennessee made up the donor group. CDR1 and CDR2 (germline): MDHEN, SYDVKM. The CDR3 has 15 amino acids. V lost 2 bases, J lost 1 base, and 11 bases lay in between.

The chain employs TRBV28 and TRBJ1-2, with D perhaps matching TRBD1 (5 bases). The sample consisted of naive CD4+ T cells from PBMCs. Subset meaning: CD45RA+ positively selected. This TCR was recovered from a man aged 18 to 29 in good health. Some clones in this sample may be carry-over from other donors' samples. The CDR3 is CASSLRFRVNYGYTF. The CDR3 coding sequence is TGTGCCAGCAGTTTAAGGTTCAGGGTTAACTATGGCTACACCTTC.